A selection of T cell receptor beta chains follows, all from one sample in a study of CD8+ T cells in alopecia areata. Repertoires were generated with immunoSEQ multiplex PCR, while TCRdb's copy carries only in-frame clones and drops some. The sample yields tens of thousands of clones, about 44% seen once. The specimen sequenced was NKG2D-low CD8+ T cells sorted from blood. These receptors all come from a human donor with alopecia areata. Each CDR3 is given with its conserved first and last residue. Size values are once, few and many counts, or a class for expanded clones, and some rows have none.

j_call clone_size v_call cdr3_aa
TRBJ2-1 - TRBV6-4 CASSEVSLGSGIVEQFF
TRBJ2-5 - TRBV23-1 CASSQIGTYKETQYF
TRBJ2-7 - TRBV2 CATEGHEQYF
TRBJ2-3 - TRBV4-3 CASSSGDSTDTQYF
TRBJ2-3 - TRBV7-9 CASSLAQGATDTQYF
TRBJ2-7 - TRBV29-1 CSAEGSPSYEQYF
TRBJ2-7 few TRBV19 CASSISGQGDEQYF
TRBJ2-2 - TRBV2 CASIQTGGTGELFF
TRBJ2-7 few TRBV29-1 CSVSTSGRFHEQYF
TRBJ1-2 - TRBV29-1 CSVPWGNYGYTF
TRBJ1-4 many TRBV7-9 CASSPGQGTNEKLFF
TRBJ1-2 few TRBV7-9 CASSSYRDHRGYTF
TRBJ2-1 - TRBV29-1 CSVRGGTYNEQFF
TRBJ2-1 few TRBV7-9 CASSPSGRAQGEQFF
TRBJ2-7 - TRBV27 CASSFVLSPDYEQYF
TRBJ2-7 few TRBV27 CASRDRPSYEQYF
TRBJ2-1 - TRBV9 CASSVGRTGYPNEQFF